The T cell receptor (beta chain) described here comes from a study of T cell responses to AZD1222 COVID-19 vaccine (dated by TCRdb to 2020 to 2023). Notes on the research overall: TCR sequencing was performed for 230 to 250 trial participants, of whom 200 to 210 were given two doses of AZD1222 and 26 were given two doses of MenACWY control vaccine. Enrollment into the trials was organized by age into subgroups of 18-55, 56-69 and 70-plus years, and those subgroups contained approximately 150, 30 and 60 TCR-sequenced participants, respectively.

The sample's time point, from its label and the paper: about 28 days (+/-7) after the second vaccine dose. The treatment or condition label of this sample denotes: meningococcal conjugate vaccine given as trial control. The vaccinee samples were drawn from two UK trials, COV001 and COV002, one of which was a single-blind randomized controlled phase 2/3 trial testing AZD1222 (ChAdOx1 nCoV-19) in healthy adults. For TCRbeta chain sequencing, PBMC samples from trial participants were taken at day 0 and at day 28 after the second dose. V lost 5 bases and J lost 4 bases; the stretch between them is 9 bases long. The germline V gene encodes CDR1 SEHNR and CDR2 FQNEAQ (reference sequence). The CDR3 numbers 12 residues from cysteine through phenylalanine. Of all the DNA, just the CDR3 is kept, 36 bases in frame from base 1. The CDR3 regions of human TCRbeta chains were subjected to immunosequencing. The paper's processing steps were these. Repertoire TCRs were checked for matches against a reference library of SARS-CoV-2-specific TCRs that had been generated using the MIRA antigen-specificity platform. Breadth was defined as the fraction of unique TCRs that were SARS-CoV-2-associated, and depth was defined as the fraction of total T cells that were SARS-CoV-2-associated. Using the MIRA data, each spike-specific TCR was mapped to the spike region that the TCR reacts to and placed in a CD4 or CD8 class. Log10-transformed breadth and depth values were compared by one-way ANOVA with Sidak's multiple comparisons tests. TCRdb holds this immuneACCESS table with in-frame rearrangements only. Some clones are missing; in checked studies, unresolved V genes explain under half, and the rest has no known cause. V, J and clone size derive from that table, while D and trimming were established from the DNA sequence. The table for this sample lists 90,000 to 120,000 clones; more than 75% of them were counted only once. The ten largest account for over 3% of the sample.

Concerning this clone: Its antigen remains unidentified. No much larger clone is present one base from it, and per-base qualities are unavailable.

The paper's findings and limits, for the study overall: Conclusions about previously exposed vaccinees are limited, since just five or six AZD1222 recipients were seropositive for SARS-CoV-2 at baseline. Nearly half of unique spike-specific TCRs reportedly recognized epitopes outside regions mutated in the B.1.351 and B.1.1.7 variants. The whole spike protein was spanned by vaccine-associated CD4 TCRs, and dominant responses were seen in regions 160-218 and 743-854. Because no samples from the day 14 peak response were available, repertoires could be characterized only after the peak T cell response. The 56-69-year group was small, and its depth increase did not reach significance, likely because of low power. Participants were mostly white British, with more females than males. The authors suggested clonal diversity may have been underestimated. A significant rise in spike-specific TCR breadth and depth was observed after two AZD1222 doses relative to day 0 and relative to MenACWY recipients.

The sequences come from peripheral blood, collected 28 days after the second dose of the MenACWY control vaccine. This sequence was found in an adult who received the MenACWY meningococcal vaccine as a control. The chain is encoded by TRBV7-9 joined to TRBJ2-7; the D gene lacks a confident call. The bases read TGTGCCAGCAGCCGAGAAGGGTACGAGCAGTACTTC. Protein translation: CASSREGYEQYF.